The T cell receptor (beta chain) described here comes from a study of shared clonotypes between healthy human individuals. Measured with immunoSEQ multiplex PCR; TCRdb has only the in-frame clones, and not every one. The sample records more than 400,000 clones, about 85% being singletons. Approximately 87 million PBMCs went into genomic DNA for unsorted samples. With 3 bases removed from V and 0 bases from J, the gap between germline ends came to 9 bases. CDR1 and CDR2 (germline): SGHVS, FNYEAQ. The CDR3 length is 14 residues. This rearrangement joins TRBV7-6 to TRBJ2-7; D remains unclear. The source material was PBMCs. This TCR was recovered from a woman aged 40 to 50 in good health. Some clones in this sample may be carry-over from other donors' samples. The CDR3 nucleotides read TGTGCCAGCAGCTTGGTAGGATCCTCCTACGAGCAGTACTTC. Amino acids: CASSLVGSSYEQYF.